The 32 T cell receptor beta chains below come from one sample, sequenced in a study of read filtering for tumor transcriptome and immune sequencing. This library used roughly 370 ng RNA and molecular barcoded adaptors spanning alpha/delta and beta/gamma chains. MiXCR, applied by TCRdb to the reads, yields one record per CDR3 protein. Here the sample spans 30,000 to 35,000 distinct CDR3 sequences, around 20% being singletons. Sequencing used a population of CD138-negative cells sorted from bone marrow. All receptors come from a donor aged 40 or older with multiple myeloma.

Of note for this clonotype: Since a much larger clone is just one base distant, this may be a read error. The chain recombines TRBV5-1 with TRBJ2-1; D is unclear. Trimming pared 4 bases from V and 7 bases from J, leaving 9 bases between. The CDR3 has 12 residues. The germline V gene has CDR1 SGHRS and CDR2 YFSETQ. The chain's CDR3 is CASSQTANEQFF. The CDR3, as DNA: TGCGCCAGCAGCCAGACTGCTAATGAGCAGTTCTTC.

This clonotype was counted many times. V is TRBV12-3 or TRBV12-4 and J is TRBJ2-7; D uncertain. The length of the CDR3 is 11 residues. The V and J ends lost 1 base and 9 bases respectively, with 7 bases between them. CDR3 in amino acids: CASSLGSRQYF. DNA of the CDR3: TGTGCCAGCAGTTTAGGGAGCCGGCAGTACTTC.

This clonotype was seen only a few times. J is TRBJ2-2 and V is TRBV6-6; tentatively, D is TRBD1 (6 bases). V lost 7 bases, J lost 1 base, and 10 bases lay in between. Per germline, CDR1 MNHNY and CDR2 SVGAGI (reference sequence). This CDR3 is 14 amino acids long. The CDR3: CASIRQENTGELFF. In nucleotides, the CDR3 is TGTGCCAGCATTCGACAGGAGAACACCGGGGAGCTGTTTTTT.

This clonotype was recorded at least ten times. The chain uses TRBV19 and TRBJ1-4, with 8 bases that match TRBD1. This CDR3 has 13 residues. V dropped 4 bases and J dropped 8; count of bases not matched to a gene: 3. Germline CDR1 and CDR2: LNHDA and SQIVND (reference sequence). CDR3 sequence reads: CASSTGTGEKLFF. In DNA form, the CDR3 reads TGTGCCAGTAGTACAGGGACAGGAGAAAAACTGTTTTTT.

This clonotype was detected a few times. V usage is TRBV7-8 and J usage is TRBJ2-3, with TRBD2 matching 7 bases. The CDR3 consists of 18 residues. The ends lost 3 bases at V and 0 bases at J; junction bases unmatched: 12. The V gene's germline CDR1 is SGHVS and CDR2 FQNEAQ. The CDR3 spells CASSFRGLDFTSTDTQYF. The CDR3 nucleotides are TGTGCCAGCAGCTTTAGAGGACTAGATTTTACTAGCACAGATACGCAGTATTTT.

In its sample, this clonotype was seen many times. The chain employs TRBV29-1 and TRBJ2-1, with D perhaps matching TRBD1 or TRBD2 (7 bases each). The length of the CDR3 is 14 residues. Trimming stripped 5 bases from V and 4 bases from J, with 15 bases between. CDR1 is SQVTM, CDR2 ANQGSEA, per germline. The CDR3 protein is CSVMGGTVYNEQFF. DNA of the CDR3: TGCAGCGTTATGGGGGGGACAGTTTACAATGAGCAGTTCTTC.

This clonotype was detected many times. At one of its ends the junction is not consistent with the germline gene, which may arise from a read error. This sequence joins TRBV29-1 and TRBJ2-1; TRBD1 matches at 7 bases. This CDR3 has 14 residues. The V gene's germline CDR1 is SQVTM and CDR2 ANQGSEA. The CDR3 DNA reads TGCAGCGTTGCCAGGGGGTCCCTTGACAATGGGCAGTTCTTC. Translating it yields CSVARGSLDNGQFF.

This clonotype was recorded many times. This chain joins TRBV7-3 and TRBJ2-5, with 7 nucleotides matching TRBD1. This CDR3 contains 17 residues. The ends lost 5 bases at V and 1 base at J; junction bases unmatched: 13. Germline CDR1 and CDR2: SGHTA and FQGTGA. The CDR3 is CASSRRPGPGGQETQYF. As DNA, the CDR3 is TGTGCCAGCAGCCGTAGACCCGGACCAGGGGGCCAAGAGACCCAGTACTTC.

Concerning this clonotype: One end of the junction varies from germline; a read error may be responsible. This sequence joins TRBV7-9 and TRBJ2-7; TRBD2 matches at 11 bases. CDR1 and CDR2 (germline): SEHNR, FQNEAQ (reference sequence). The CDR3 covers 13 residues. CDR3 DNA: TGTGTCACTGAGACTAGCGGGGTGGACGAGCAGTACTTT. It encodes CVTETSGVDEQYF.

The chain carries TRBV4-1 and TRBJ2-7; 9 bases align to TRBD1. The CDR3 length is 14 residues. Unmatched junction bases numbered 7, after V lost 7 bases and J lost 3 bases. Germline CDR1 reads MGHRA; CDR2 reads YSYEKL. CDR3 region: CASKGRDRDYEQYF. DNA of the CDR3: TGCGCCAGCAAAGGCCGGGACAGGGACTACGAGCAGTACTTC.

The chain combines TRBV12-3 or TRBV12-4 with TRBJ1-2; D call uncertain. V shed 5 bases and J shed 5 bases, with 12 bases lying between them. This CDR3 has 13 residues. The CDR3 here is CASSDLASYGYTF. The CDR3, as DNA: TGTGCCAGCAGTGACCTAGCCAGTTATGGCTACACCTTC.

Of note for this clonotype: This clone may be a read error of a much larger clone one base away. The chain combines TRBV29-1 with TRBJ2-2; the D gene is possibly TRBD2 (7 bases). Trimming took off 3 bases at V and 16 bases at J, with 18 bases between the two ends. In germline, CDR1 is SQVTM, CDR2 ANQGSEA. This CDR3 region has 12 residues. CDR3 coding DNA: TGCAGCGTTGATGGGGGGACCGGGGGGCAGTTTTTT. It specifies CSVDGGTGGQFF.

In its sample, this clonotype was seen many times. CDR3 bases: TGCGCCAGCAGCTTTCTTCTAGCTGACACCGGGGAGCTGTTTTTT. Translated, it gives CASSFLLADTGELFF. The V call is TRBV5-1, the J call TRBJ2-2, with D perhaps TRBD2 (5 bases). The germline V and J ends were trimmed by 2 bases and 3 bases, with 11 bases remaining between them. The CDR3 is 15 amino acids. Germline CDR1 and CDR2: SGHRS and YFSETQ.

To note about this clonotype: This may stem from a read error, because a much larger clone lies one nucleotide away. The genes are TRBV7-8 and TRBJ1-4; 8 nucleotides agree with TRBD1. The germline V gene encodes CDR1 SGHVS and CDR2 FQNEAQ. The CDR3 runs to 13 residues. DNA of the CDR3: TGTGCCAGCAGATTGGACAGGGATGAAAATCTGTTTTTT. Protein product: CASRLDRDENLFF.

This clonotype was seen at least ten times. This chain links TRBV10-3 with TRBJ2-3; 9 bases match TRBD1. Germline V gives CDR1 ENHRY, CDR2 SYGVKD. After removal of 3 bases from V and 0 bases from J, the junction contained 7 bases not matched to a gene. The CDR3 runs to 17 residues. CDR3 DNA sequence: TGTGCCATCAGTGACCGGACAGGGGCCTTAAGCACAGATACGCAGTATTTT. Its translation: CAISDRTGALSTDTQYF.

The rearrangement links TRBV28 to TRBJ1-5, with TRBD1 as a possible D gene (6 bases). This CDR3 has 17 residues. The V gene lost 4 bases and the J gene lost 4 bases, with 20 bases spanning the gap. The germline gives CDR1 MDHEN, CDR2 SYDVKM. This CDR3 is CASSSQSPGEFNQPQHF. In DNA, the CDR3 is TGTGCCAGCAGTTCCCAGTCTCCAGGGGAATTTAATCAGCCCCAGCATTTT. The whole variable domain, filled in from reference TRBV28 and TRBJ1-5, reads DVKVTQSSRYLVKRTGEKVFLECVQDMDHENMFWYRQDPGLGLRLIYFSYDVKMKEKGDIPEGYSVSREKKERFSLILESASTNQTSMYLCASSSQSPGEFNQPQHFGDGTRLSIL.

This clonotype was picked up a small number of times. CDR3: CSAGSSTDTQYF. CDR3 nucleotides: TGCAGCGCCGGTTCTAGCACAGATACGCAGTATTTT. V and J are TRBV29-1 and TRBJ2-3, with D hard to call. There are 12 residues in the CDR3. Deletions cut 7 bases from V and 0 bases from J, with 8 bases between. Germline V gene data show CDR1 as SQVTM and CDR2 as ANQGSEA.

Note on this clonotype: The junction does not match germline at one end; this may be a read error. The chain joins TRBV6-1 to TRBJ2-2, with a tentative D call TRBD1 (7 bases). Germline loops: CDR1 MNHNS, CDR2 SASEGT. This CDR3 spans 16 amino acids. The CDR3 protein is CDSSEAATGRSGELFF. CDR3 nucleotides: TGTGACAGCAGTGAAGCTGCGACAGGGAGGTCCGGGGAGCTGTTTTTT.

This clonotype has at least ten counts. CDR3: CASSLSTLAYNEQFF. The CDR3 bases are TGCGCCAGCAGCCTTTCTACACTAGCCTACAATGAGCAGTTCTTC. The chain carries TRBV5-1 and TRBJ2-1, with D possibly being TRBD2 (5 bases). The CDR3 is made up of 15 amino acids. Trimming took 4 bases from V and 2 from J, leaving 13 bases between them. Germline values: CDR1 SGHRS, CDR2 YFSETQ. The variable domain in full, completed from reference TRBV5-1 and TRBJ2-1, reads KAGVTQTPRYLIKTRGQQVTLSCSPISGHRSVSWYQQTPGQGLQFLFEYFSETQRNKGNFPGRFSGRQFSNSRSEMNVSTLELGDSALYLCASSLSTLAYNEQFFGPGTRLTVL.

This clonotype was seen ten or more times. This CDR3 is CASSGGGGASTDTQYF. CDR3 DNA: TGTGCCAGCAGCGGAGGGGGGGGCGCCAGCACAGATACGCAGTATTTT. The rearrangement uses TRBV9 and TRBJ2-3, with D perhaps TRBD2 (7 bases). The V gene's germline CDR1 is SGDLS and CDR2 YYNGEE. V was clipped by 3 bases and J by 0 bases, with 14 bases between them. The CDR3 totals 16 residues.

This clonotype was counted ten times or more. This chain uses TRBV7-9 with TRBJ2-3; 9 bases are shared with TRBD1. CDR1 and CDR2 from the germline V gene are SEHNR and FQNEAQ (reference sequence). This CDR3 region has 16 residues. Trimming cost V 2 bases and J 4 bases; bases outside gene matches: 7. The CDR3 region is CASSLQTGGIADTQYF. In DNA form, the CDR3 reads TGTGCCAGCAGCTTACAGACAGGGGGAATCGCAGATACGCAGTATTTT.

CDR3 DNA: TGCCAGCAGCCCTCCTCCGTCCAGGGAGGTGACAATGAGCAGTTCTTC. Amino acid sequence: CQQPSSVQGGDNEQFF. The V and J genes are TRBV21-1 and TRBJ2-1; the D call in the table, TRBD2, was not verified against the DNA. TRBV21-1 corresponds to a pseudogene. The length of the CDR3 is 16 residues.

This clonotype was observed a single time. This may be a read error: a much more frequent sequence differs by one nucleotide. The DNA for the CDR3 is TGTGCCAGCGTTGGGGGGGCGGAAACCGGGGAGCTGTTTTTT. Amino acids: CASVGGAETGELFF. The chain couples TRBV28 to TRBJ2-2, with TRBD2 as a possible D gene (7 bases). V was clipped by 8 bases and J by 5 bases, with 15 bases between them. The CDR3 covers 14 residues. Germline CDR1 reads MDHEN; CDR2 reads SYDVKM.

This clonotype was observed a single time. A far larger clone differs by one base, so this is likely a read error. The CDR3 ends on some other residue instead of the conserved phenylalanine or tryptophan, so this is likely a read error. This chain connects TRBV6-2 or TRBV6-3 to TRBJ2-3; the D gene is possibly TRBD2 (6 bases). The V gene's germline CDR1 is MNHEY and CDR2 SVGEGT. The CDR3 consists of 14 residues. The germline V and J ends were trimmed by 5 bases and 2 bases, with 11 bases remaining between them. The CDR3 protein is CASSEASDTDTQYL. CDR3 nucleotides: TGTGCCAGCAGTGAGGCTAGCGACACAGATACGCAGTATCTT.

This clonotype was detected many times. The rearrangement joins TRBV30 to TRBJ2-2; TRBD1 or TRBD2 may be the D gene (5 bases each). Germline assignment: CDR1 GTSNPN and CDR2 SVGIG (reference sequence). The V end was cut by 3 bases, the J end by 5 bases, with 16 bases between. The CDR3 is 15 residues long. CDR3 sequence: CAWSRGARRTGELFF. The CDR3 DNA sequence: TGTGCCTGGAGCCGAGGGGCGCGAAGGACCGGGGAGCTGTTTTTT.

There are many counts of this clonotype. The chain joins TRBV20-1 to TRBJ2-7; perhaps D is TRBD1 or TRBD2 (5 bases each). Deletions cut 0 bases from V and 2 bases from J, with 20 bases between. Germline lookup yields CDR1 DFQATT and CDR2 SNEGSKA (reference sequence). The CDR3 covers 17 residues. The CDR3 is CSARDSTGTEDPYEQYF. The CDR3 DNA is TGCAGTGCTAGAGATTCCACCGGGACGGAGGATCCCTACGAGCAGTACTTC.

On this clonotype: One base away lies a much larger clone, so this may be a sequencing read error. J is TRBJ1-5 and V is TRBV19; D perhaps matches TRBD1 (5 bases). Trimming removed 7 bases from V and 0 bases from J, with 22 bases in between. The CDR3 extends over 18 amino acids. CDR1 is LNHDA and CDR2 is SQIVND in the germline V gene (reference sequence). CDR3 DNA: TGTGCCAGTAAACTTTGGTTCGGGACGGCATATAGCAATCAGCCCCAGCATTTT. Residues: CASKLWFGTAYSNQPQHF. Looking up the rest from reference TRBV19 and TRBJ1-5 gives the full variable domain: DGGITQSPKYLFRKEGQNVTLSCEQNLNHDAMYWYRQDPGQGLRLIYYSQIVNDFQKGDIAEGYSVSREKKESFPLTVTSAQKNPTAFYLCASKLWFGTAYSNQPQHFGDGTRLSIL.

The table lists this clonotype with a few counts. V is TRBV20-1 and J is TRBJ1-1; unclear D gene. The V end lost 4 bases, the J end lost 6 bases, and 6 bases lay between the germline ends. Germline CDR1 is DFQATT and CDR2 is SNEGSKA (reference sequence). The CDR3 is 10 residues long. CDR3 sequence: CSATWAEAFF. CDR3 sequence (DNA): TGCAGTGCTACATGGGCTGAAGCTTTCTTT.

This clonotype was seen at least ten times. The rearrangement uses TRBV24-1 and TRBJ2-4; no reliable D call. The V end lost 1 base, the J end lost 6 bases, and 9 bases lay between the germline ends. Germline V gene lookup returns CDR1 KGHDR and CDR2 SFDVKD. There are 14 residues in the CDR3. The CDR3 loop is CATSDFPRSNIQYF. CDR3 DNA: TGTGCCACCAGTGATTTTCCTAGATCAAACATTCAGTACTTC.

This clonotype showed up many times. The chain couples TRBV2 to TRBJ2-4; D is perhaps TRBD1 or TRBD2 (6 bases each). This CDR3 has 16 residues. Per the germline V gene, CDR1 is SNHLY and CDR2 is FYNNEI. Trimming cost V 4 bases and J 0 bases, with 13 bases left between them. Written as DNA, the CDR3 is TGTGCCAGCAGTGGGGGGGCGAACCTAGCCAAAAACATTCAGTACTTC. This gives the protein CASSGGANLAKNIQYF.

Remarks on this clonotype: The germline gene is not matched at one end of the junction; a read error may be the cause. The chain has TRBV7-9 and TRBJ2-3, with D uncertain. Germline V gene sequence: CDR1 SEHNR, CDR2 FQNEAQ (reference sequence). This CDR3 spans 11 amino acids. The CDR3 spells CASSATVTQYF. Here the CDR3 DNA reads TGTGCAAGCAGCGCCACAGTTACGCAGTATTTT.

This clonotype was counted many times. The rearrangement uses TRBV27 and TRBJ2-1; TRBD1 matches 10 bases. The trim removed 6 bases at V and 9 bases at J, leaving 5 bases unmatched. Germline CDR1 is MNHEY and CDR2 is SMNVEV (reference sequence). The CDR3 loop spans 13 amino acids. The CDR3 reads CASRTGGFGEQFF. The CDR3 bases are TGTGCCAGCAGGACAGGGGGCTTTGGTGAGCAGTTCTTC.